Sequencing of this TCR beta chain was carried out in a study of cytotoxic CD8 clonotypes in ibrutinib-treated CLL (dated by TCRdb to about 2021). With regard to the full study: The cohort included around 16 treatment-naive and some 10 relapsed/refractory patients; 17 to 18 were IGHV unmutated. Responses were partial in roughly 24 patients and complete in 2; after median approximately 67 months follow-up, around 14 stayed in remission and some twelve progressed. Every sample from remission and from progressive disease was obtained while the patients were still on ibrutinib. An average of 255,043 productive templates and tens of thousands of productive rearrangements was obtained per sample. Response samples were obtained after a median of around eleven months of treatment, with a range of about 6 to 40 months. Of the 80 to 95 participants in the trial, about two dozen had longitudinal samples available. Cryopreserved peripheral blood mononuclear cells were obtained before treatment, at response, and at either sustained remission or disease progression. Study-wide conclusions, independent of this receptor: Baseline clonality was found to be higher than that of age-matched healthy donors and was strongly correlated with circulating CD8+ T-cell counts. Public clonotypes were rare and either shrank or stayed stable during treatment, and the rise in clonality at ibrutinib response reflected expansion of private clonotypes. At ibrutinib response clonality went up, during sustained remission it held steady, and at progression it dropped back toward baseline. Lymph node repertoires were not examined, and the timing of sampling was not matched between patients in sustained remission and those whose disease progressed.

Each clonotype received, on average, about 10x coverage in deep resolution sequencing performed on a MiSeq, where the target depth lay between 1 in 1 million and 1 in 200,000 T cells. The immunoSEQ hsTCRB Kit was used to generate TCR beta libraries. Under the source paper's analysis protocol: Data were analyzed with ImmunoSEQ Data Assistant and ImmunoSEQ Analyzer, with V, D and J genes assigned per IMGT definitions. Clonality, which ranges from 0 to 1, was calculated as one minus the normalized Shannon entropy of productive rearrangement frequencies. Only overrepresented clonotypes making up at least 0.05% of each patient's repertoire were included in the public clonotype analysis. About twelve repertoires from age-matched healthy donors, obtained from immuneACCESS, served as clonality controls. TCRdb re-hosts the immuneACCESS table, in-frame sequences only. Its copies lack some clones; in the studies checked, an unresolved V gene accounts for under half of them, and the cause for the rest is not known. That table gives V, J and clone size, and the DNA gave D and trimming. For this sample there are 85,000 or so clones; about 76% appear just once. The ten top clones hold 4% to 5.5% of the sample.

A word on this clone: It has no known antigen specificity. Qualities for individual bases were not recorded, and no much larger clone is one base off.

The time point tag for this specimen amounts to: approximately 11 months on ibrutinib. For TCR beta library preparation, 1.5 to 2 micrograms of genomic DNA was extracted from cryopreserved PBMCs. High-throughput TCR beta sequencing was performed on longitudinal blood samples from CLL patients receiving ibrutinib monotherapy. The patients took part in an open-label, single-center phase 2 trial of ibrutinib monotherapy. According to the germline V gene, CDR1 reads SGHRS and CDR2 reads YFSETQ. The CDR3, cysteine through phenylalanine, is 16 amino acids long. Only the CDR3 portion is preserved as DNA: 48 bases, with reading frame beginning at the first base. V loses 0 bases at its end and J loses 7 bases; junction bases beyond the gene matches: 7.

The V and J genes are TRBV5-1 and TRBJ2-1; 10 of the junction bases match TRBD2. Material: PBMCs, obtained after 12 months of ibrutinib treatment. The TCR was taken from a human donor with chronic lymphocytic leukemia. The encoded CDR3 is CASSLGVLAGSNEQFF. The nucleotides are TGCGCCAGCAGCTTGGGGGTACTAGCGGGGAGTAATGAGCAGTTCTTC.